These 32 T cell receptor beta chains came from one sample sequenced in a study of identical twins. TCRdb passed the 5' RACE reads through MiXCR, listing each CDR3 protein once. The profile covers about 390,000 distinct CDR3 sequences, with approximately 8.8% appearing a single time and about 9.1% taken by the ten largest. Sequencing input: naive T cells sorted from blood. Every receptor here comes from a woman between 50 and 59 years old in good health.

CDR3 residues: CASREGGRGKTVGYTF. DNA for the CDR3: TGTGCCAGCAGAGAGGGCGGTAGGGGCAAAACTGTGGGCTACACCTTC. V is TRBV27 and J is TRBJ1-2; maybe TRBD1 (5 bases). Between the trimmed V and J ends, which lost 6 bases and 8 bases, there was a span of 25 bases. CDR3 size: 16 residues. Germline V gene data show CDR1 as MNHEY and CDR2 as SMNVEV (reference sequence).

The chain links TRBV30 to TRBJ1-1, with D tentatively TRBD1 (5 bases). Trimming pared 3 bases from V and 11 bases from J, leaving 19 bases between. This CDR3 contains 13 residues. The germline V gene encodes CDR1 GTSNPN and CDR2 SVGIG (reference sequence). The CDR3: CAWSRRGFRGAFF. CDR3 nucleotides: TGTGCCTGGAGCCGCCGGGGCTTCCGGGGGGCTTTCTTT.

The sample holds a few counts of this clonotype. The CDR3 reads CASSADRGRTNEKLFF. The CDR3 DNA reads as TGTGCCAGCAGCGCAGACCGGGGGCGAACTAATGAAAAACTGTTTTTT. The chain employs TRBV7-8 and TRBJ1-4; possibly TRBD1 for D (6 bases). This CDR3 region has 16 residues. Trimming cost V 5 bases and J 1 base, with 14 bases left between them. Germline-derived CDR1 and CDR2 are SGHVS and FQNEAQ. The whole variable domain, filled in from reference TRBV7-8 and TRBJ1-4, reads GAGVSQSPRYKVAKRGQDVALRCDPISGHVSLFWYQQALGQGPEFLTYFQNEAQLDKSGLPSDRFFAERPEGSVSTLKIQRTQQEDSAVYLCASSADRGRTNEKLFFGSGTQLSVL.

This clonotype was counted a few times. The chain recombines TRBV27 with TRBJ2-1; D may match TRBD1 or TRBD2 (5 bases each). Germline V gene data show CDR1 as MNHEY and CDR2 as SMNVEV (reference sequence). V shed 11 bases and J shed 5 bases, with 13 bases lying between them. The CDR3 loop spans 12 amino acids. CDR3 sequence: CAAPMGDNEQFF. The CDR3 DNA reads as TGTGCCGCTCCCATGGGGGACAATGAGCAGTTCTTC.

DNA of the CDR3: TGCAGTGCTAGAGTGGGTCGAGAGACCCAGTACTTC. Translated, it gives CSARVGRETQYF. The J gene is TRBJ2-5, the V gene TRBV20-1, with D unresolved. CDR3 length: 12 residues. Germline V lookup: CDR1 DFQATT, CDR2 SNEGSKA (reference sequence). The V gene lost 1 base and the J gene lost 4 bases, with 7 bases spanning the gap.

Here the CDR3 reads CASSPGSPTNEQFF. Here the CDR3 DNA reads TGTGCCAGTTCCCCGGGGTCACCAACGAATGAGCAGTTCTTC. The chain joins TRBV9 to TRBJ2-1, with a weak D call TRBD2 (5 bases). The CDR3 contains 14 residues. The V and J ends lost 8 bases and 7 bases respectively, with 19 bases between them. Germline assignment: CDR1 SGDLS and CDR2 YYNGEE.

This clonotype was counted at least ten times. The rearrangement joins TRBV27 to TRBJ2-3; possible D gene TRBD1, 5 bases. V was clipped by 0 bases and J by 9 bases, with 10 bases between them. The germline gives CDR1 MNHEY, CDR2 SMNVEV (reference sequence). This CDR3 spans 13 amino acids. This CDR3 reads CASSLSVGETQYF. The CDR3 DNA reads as TGTGCCAGCAGTTTATCGGTAGGGGAAACGCAGTATTTT.

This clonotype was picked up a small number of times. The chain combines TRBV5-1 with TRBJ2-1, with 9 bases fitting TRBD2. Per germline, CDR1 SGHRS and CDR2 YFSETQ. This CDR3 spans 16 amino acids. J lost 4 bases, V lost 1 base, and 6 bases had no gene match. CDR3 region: CASSLRAGGWYNEQFF. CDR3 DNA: TGCGCCAGCAGCTTGCGAGCGGGAGGTTGGTACAATGAGCAGTTCTTC.

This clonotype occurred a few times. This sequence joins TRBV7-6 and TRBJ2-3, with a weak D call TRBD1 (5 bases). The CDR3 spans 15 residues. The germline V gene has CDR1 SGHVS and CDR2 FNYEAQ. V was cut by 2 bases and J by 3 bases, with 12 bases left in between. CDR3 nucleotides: TGTGCCAGCAGCTTAAGTGGCTCAGGGACAGATACGCAGTATTTT. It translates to CASSLSGSGTDTQYF.

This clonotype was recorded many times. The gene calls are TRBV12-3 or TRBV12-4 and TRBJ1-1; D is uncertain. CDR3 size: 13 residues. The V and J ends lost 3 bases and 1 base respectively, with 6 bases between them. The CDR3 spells CASSLGWNTEAFF. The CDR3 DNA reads TGTGCCAGCAGTTTGGGATGGAACACTGAAGCTTTCTTT.

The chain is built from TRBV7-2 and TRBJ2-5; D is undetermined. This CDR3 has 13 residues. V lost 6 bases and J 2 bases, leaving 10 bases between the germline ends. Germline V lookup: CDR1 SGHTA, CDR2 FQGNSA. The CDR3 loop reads CASRSSLQETQYF. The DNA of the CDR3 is TGTGCCAGCAGATCCAGCCTTCAAGAGACCCAGTACTTC.

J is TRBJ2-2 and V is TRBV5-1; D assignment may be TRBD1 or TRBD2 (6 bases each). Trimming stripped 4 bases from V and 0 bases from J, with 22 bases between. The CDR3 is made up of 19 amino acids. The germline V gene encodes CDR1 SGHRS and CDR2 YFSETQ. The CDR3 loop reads CASSNYLGGGIPNTGELFF. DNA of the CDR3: TGCGCCAGCAGCAATTATCTCGGAGGGGGTATTCCGAACACCGGGGAGCTGTTTTTT.

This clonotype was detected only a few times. The CDR3 coding sequence is TGTGCCAGCAGCGTCTCCTTCCCCGGGTCTCGGGCAGATACGCAGTATTTT. It codes for CASSVSFPGSRADTQYF. V gene TRBV9 combines with J gene TRBJ2-3; unclear D gene. The CDR3 length is 17 residues. From germline, CDR1 is SGDLS and CDR2 YYNGEE. V was trimmed by 2 bases and J by 4 bases, leaving 20 bases between them.

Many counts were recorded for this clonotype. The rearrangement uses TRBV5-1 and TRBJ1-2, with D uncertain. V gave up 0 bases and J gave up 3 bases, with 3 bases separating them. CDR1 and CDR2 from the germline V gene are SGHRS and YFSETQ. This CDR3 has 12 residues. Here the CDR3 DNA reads TGCGCCAGCAGCTTGGAGGACTATGGCTACACCTTC. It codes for CASSLEDYGYTF.

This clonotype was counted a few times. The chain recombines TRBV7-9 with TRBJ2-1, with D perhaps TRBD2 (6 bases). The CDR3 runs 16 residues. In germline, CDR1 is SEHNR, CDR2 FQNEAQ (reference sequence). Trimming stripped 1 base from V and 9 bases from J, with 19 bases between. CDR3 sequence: CASSLGGLAFSGEQFF. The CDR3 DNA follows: TGTGCCAGCAGCTTAGGAGGTCTAGCGTTTAGTGGTGAGCAGTTCTTC.

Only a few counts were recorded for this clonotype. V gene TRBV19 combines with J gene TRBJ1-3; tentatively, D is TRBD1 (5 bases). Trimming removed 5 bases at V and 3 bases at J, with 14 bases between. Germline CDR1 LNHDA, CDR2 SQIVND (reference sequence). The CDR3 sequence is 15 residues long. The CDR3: CASSLVGTDGNTIYF. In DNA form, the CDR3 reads TGTGCCAGTAGTTTGGTTGGGACTGATGGAAACACCATATATTTT.

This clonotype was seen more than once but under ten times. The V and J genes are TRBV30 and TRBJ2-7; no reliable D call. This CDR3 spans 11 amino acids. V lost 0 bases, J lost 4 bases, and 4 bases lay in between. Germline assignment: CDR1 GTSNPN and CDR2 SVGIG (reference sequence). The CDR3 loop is CAWSVGYEQYF. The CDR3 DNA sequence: TGTGCCTGGAGTGTAGGATACGAGCAGTACTTC.

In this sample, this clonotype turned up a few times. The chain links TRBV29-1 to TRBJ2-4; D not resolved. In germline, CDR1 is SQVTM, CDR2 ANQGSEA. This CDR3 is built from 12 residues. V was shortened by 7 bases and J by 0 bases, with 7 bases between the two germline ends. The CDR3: CSGTLAKNIQYF. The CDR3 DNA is TGCAGCGGTACACTAGCCAAAAACATTCAGTACTTC.

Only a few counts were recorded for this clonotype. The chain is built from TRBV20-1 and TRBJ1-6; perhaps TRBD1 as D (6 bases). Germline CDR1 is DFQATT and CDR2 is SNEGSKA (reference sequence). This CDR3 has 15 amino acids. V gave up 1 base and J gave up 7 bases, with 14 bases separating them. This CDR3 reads CSARVVGGENSPLHF. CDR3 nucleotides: TGCAGTGCTAGAGTAGTCGGGGGCGAGAATTCACCCCTCCACTTT.

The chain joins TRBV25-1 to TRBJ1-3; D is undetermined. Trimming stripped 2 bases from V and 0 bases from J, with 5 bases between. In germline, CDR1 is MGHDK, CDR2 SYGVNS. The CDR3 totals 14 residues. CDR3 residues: CASSELGSGNTIYF. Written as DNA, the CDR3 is TGTGCCAGCAGTGAACTGGGCTCTGGAAACACCATATATTTT.

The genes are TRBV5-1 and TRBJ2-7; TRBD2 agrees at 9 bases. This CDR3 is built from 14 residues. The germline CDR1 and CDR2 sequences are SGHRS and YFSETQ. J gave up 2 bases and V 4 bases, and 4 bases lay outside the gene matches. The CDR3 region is CASSPAGGAYEQYF. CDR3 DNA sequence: TGCGCCAGCAGCCCAGCGGGAGGCGCCTACGAGCAGTACTTC.

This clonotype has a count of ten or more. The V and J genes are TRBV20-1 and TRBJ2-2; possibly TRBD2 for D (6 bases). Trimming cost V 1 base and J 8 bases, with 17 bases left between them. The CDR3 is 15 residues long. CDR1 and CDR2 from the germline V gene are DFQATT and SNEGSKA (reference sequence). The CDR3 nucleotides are TGCAGTGCTAGAGCCGCCGCGCGGGATAGGGGGGAGCTGTTTTTT. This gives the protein CSARAAARDRGELFF.

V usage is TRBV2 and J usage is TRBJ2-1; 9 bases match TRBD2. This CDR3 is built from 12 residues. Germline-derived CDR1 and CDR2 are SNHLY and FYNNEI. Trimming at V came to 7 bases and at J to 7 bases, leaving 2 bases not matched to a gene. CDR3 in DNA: TGTGCCAGCAAGGGACTAGCAAATGAGCAGTTCTTC. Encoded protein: CASKGLANEQFF.

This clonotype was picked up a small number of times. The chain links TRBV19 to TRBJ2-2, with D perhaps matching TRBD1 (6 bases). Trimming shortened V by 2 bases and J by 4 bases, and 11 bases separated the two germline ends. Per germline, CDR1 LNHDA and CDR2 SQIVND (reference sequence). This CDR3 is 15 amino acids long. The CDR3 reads CASSIQGQFTGELFF. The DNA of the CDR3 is TGTGCCAGTAGTATACAAGGACAGTTCACCGGGGAGCTGTTTTTT.

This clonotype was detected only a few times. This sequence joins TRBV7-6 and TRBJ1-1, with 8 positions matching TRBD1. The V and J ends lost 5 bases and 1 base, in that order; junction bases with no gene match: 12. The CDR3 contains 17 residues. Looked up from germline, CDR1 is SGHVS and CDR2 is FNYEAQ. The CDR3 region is CASSPTDRGGGNTEAFF. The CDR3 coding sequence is TGTGCCAGCAGCCCTACCGACAGGGGCGGAGGGAACACTGAAGCTTTCTTT. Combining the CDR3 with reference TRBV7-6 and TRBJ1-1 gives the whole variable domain GAGVSQSPRYKVTKRGQDVALRCDPISGHVSLYWYRQALGQGPEFLTYFNYEAQQDKSGLPNDRFSAERPEGSISTLTIQRTEQRDSAMYRCASSPTDRGGGNTEAFFGQGTRLTVV.

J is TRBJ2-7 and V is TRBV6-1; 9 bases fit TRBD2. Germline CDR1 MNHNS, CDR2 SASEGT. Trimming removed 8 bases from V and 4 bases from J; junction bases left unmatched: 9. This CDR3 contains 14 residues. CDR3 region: CASSSGGLPYEQYV. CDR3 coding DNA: TGTGCCAGCTCCAGCGGGGGGTTACCTTACGAGCAGTACGTC.

The CDR3 nucleotides read TGTGCCAGCAGCTCAGGGCGGTTGGGAAACATTCAGTACTTC. This sequence encodes CASSSGRLGNIQYF. The chain joins TRBV27 to TRBJ2-4, with TRBD1 as a possible D gene (5 bases). The CDR3 is 14 residues long. V lost 6 bases and J 6 bases, leaving 15 bases between the germline ends. Germline CDR1 and CDR2: MNHEY and SMNVEV (reference sequence).

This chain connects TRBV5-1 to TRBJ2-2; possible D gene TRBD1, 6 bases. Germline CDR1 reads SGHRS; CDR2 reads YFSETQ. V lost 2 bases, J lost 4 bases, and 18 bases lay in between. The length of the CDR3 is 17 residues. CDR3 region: CASSLNILQTGTGELFF. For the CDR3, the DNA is TGCGCCAGCAGCTTAAATATACTACAGACAGGCACCGGGGAGCTGTTTTTT.

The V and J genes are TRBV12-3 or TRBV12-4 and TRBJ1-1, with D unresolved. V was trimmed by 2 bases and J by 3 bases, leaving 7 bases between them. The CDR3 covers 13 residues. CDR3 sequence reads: CASSLWIYTEAFF. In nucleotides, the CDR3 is TGTGCCAGCAGTTTATGGATTTACACTGAAGCTTTCTTT.

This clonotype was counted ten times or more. The CDR3 here is CSARAGAKGYTF. In DNA, the CDR3 is TGCAGTGCTAGAGCAGGGGCTAAGGGCTACACCTTC. This chain joins TRBV20-1 and TRBJ1-2, with a possible D match to TRBD1 (6 bases). This CDR3 spans 12 amino acids. Deletions cut 1 base from V and 8 bases from J, with 11 bases between. Germline lookup yields CDR1 DFQATT and CDR2 SNEGSKA (reference sequence).

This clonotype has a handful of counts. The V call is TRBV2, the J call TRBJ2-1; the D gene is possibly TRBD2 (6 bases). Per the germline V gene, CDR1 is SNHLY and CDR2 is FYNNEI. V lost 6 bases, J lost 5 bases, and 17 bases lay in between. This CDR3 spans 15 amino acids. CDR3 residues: CASSLLANNDNEQFF. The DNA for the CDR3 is TGTGCCAGCAGCCTCCTAGCGAACAACGACAATGAGCAGTTCTTC.

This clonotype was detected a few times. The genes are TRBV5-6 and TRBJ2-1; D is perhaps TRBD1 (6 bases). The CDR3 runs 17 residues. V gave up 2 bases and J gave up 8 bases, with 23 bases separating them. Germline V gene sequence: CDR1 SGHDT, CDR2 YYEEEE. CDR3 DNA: TGTGCCAGCAGCTTCATGATTCCGAAAGGGGGTTCGTATGAGCAGTTCTTC. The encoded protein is CASSFMIPKGGSYEQFF.